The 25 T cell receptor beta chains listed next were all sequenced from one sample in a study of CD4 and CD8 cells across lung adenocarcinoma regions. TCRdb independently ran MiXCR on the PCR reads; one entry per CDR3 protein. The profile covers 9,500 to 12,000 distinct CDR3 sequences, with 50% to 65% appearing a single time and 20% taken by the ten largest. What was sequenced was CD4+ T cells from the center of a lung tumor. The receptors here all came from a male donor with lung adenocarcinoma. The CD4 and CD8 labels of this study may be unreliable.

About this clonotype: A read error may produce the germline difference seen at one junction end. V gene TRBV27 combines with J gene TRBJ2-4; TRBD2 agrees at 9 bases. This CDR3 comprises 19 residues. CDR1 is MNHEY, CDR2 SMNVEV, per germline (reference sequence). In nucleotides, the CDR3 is TGTGCCAGCAGAGCCACGGGGCTAGCGGGGCTGTGTGGCAAAGATATTCAGTACTTT. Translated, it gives CASRATGLAGLCGKDIQYF.

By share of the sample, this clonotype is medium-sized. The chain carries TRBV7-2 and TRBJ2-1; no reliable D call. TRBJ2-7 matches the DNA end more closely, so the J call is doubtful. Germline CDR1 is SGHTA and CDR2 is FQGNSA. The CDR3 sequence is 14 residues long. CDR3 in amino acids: CASSLDDFGYEQYF. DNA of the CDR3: TGTGCCAGCAGCTTAGATGATTTTGGGTACGAGCAGTACTTC.

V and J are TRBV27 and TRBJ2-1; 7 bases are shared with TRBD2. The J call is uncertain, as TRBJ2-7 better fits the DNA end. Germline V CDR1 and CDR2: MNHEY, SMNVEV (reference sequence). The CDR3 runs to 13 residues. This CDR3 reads CASSFGLVNEQYF. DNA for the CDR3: TGTGCCAGCAGTTTCGGACTAGTCAACGAGCAGTACTTC.

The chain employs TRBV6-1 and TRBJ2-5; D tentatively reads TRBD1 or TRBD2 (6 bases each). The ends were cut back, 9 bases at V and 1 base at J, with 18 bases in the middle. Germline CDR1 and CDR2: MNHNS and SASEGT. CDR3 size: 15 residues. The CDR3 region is CARGEGGRGQETQYF. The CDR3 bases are TGTGCCAGGGGTGAGGGGGGCCGGGGCCAAGAGACCCAGTACTTC.

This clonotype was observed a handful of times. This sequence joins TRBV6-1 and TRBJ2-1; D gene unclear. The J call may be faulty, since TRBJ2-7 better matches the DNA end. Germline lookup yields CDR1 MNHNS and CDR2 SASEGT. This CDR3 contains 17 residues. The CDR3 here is CASSENPMGGYGYEQYF. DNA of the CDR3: TGTGCCAGCAGTGAGAACCCCATGGGTGGGTACGGCTACGAGCAGTACTTC.

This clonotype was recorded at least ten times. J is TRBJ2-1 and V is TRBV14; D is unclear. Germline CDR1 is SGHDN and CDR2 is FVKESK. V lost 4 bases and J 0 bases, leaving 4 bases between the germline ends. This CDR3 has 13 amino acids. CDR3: CASSLTSYNEQFF. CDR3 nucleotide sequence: TGTGCCAGCAGCCTCACCTCCTACAATGAGCAGTTCTTC.

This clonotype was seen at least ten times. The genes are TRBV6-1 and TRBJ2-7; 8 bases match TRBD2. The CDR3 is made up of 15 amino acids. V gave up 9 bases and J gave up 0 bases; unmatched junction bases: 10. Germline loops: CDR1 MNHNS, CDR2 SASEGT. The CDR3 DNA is TGTGCCAGTGAGCAAGAGCGGGGGAGCTCCTACGAGCAGTACTTC. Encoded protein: CASEQERGSSYEQYF.

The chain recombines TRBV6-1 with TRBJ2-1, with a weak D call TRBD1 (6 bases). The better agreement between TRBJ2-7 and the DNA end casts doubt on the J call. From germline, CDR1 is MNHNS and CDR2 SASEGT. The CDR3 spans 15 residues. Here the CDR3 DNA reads TGTGCCAGCAGTCCACCTGGACAGTTTACCTACGAGCAGTACTTC. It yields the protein CASSPPGQFTYEQYF.

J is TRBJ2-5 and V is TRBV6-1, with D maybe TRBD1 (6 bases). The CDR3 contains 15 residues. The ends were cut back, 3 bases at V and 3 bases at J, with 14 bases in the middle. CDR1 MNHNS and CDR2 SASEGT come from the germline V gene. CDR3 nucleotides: TGTGCCAGCAGTGACTATTGGACAGCTAAAGAGACCCAGTACTTC. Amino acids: CASSDYWTAKETQYF.

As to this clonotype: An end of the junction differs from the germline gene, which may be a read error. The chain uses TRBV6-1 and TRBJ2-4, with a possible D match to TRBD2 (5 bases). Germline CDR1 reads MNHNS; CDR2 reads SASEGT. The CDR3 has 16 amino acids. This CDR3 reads CASSETGRGGTNTQYF. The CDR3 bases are TGTGCCAGCAGTGAAACGGGCCGCGGAGGCACAAACACGCAGTATTTC.

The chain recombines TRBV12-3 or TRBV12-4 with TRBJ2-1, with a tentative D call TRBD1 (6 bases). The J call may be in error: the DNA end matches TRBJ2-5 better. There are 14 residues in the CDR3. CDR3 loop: CASIGGPNQETQYF. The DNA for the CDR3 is TGTGCCAGCATAGGGGGACCAAACCAAGAGACCCAGTACTTC.

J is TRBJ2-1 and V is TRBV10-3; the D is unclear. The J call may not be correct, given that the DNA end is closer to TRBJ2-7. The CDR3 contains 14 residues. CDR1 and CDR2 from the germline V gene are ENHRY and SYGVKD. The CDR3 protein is CATAPMSVAYEQYF. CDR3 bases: TGTGCCACCGCACCTATGAGCGTAGCCTACGAGCAGTACTTC.

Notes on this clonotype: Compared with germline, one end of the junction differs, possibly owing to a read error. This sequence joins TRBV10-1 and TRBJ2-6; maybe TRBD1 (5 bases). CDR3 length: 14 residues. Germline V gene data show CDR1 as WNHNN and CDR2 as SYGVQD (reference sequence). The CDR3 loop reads CASSEGSGANVQSF. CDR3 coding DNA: TGCGCCAGCAGTGAGGGCTCTGGGGCCAACGTCCAGTCTTTC.

The CDR3 DNA sequence: TGTGCCAGCAGAGCCACGGGGGTAGCGGGACAGTCTGCCAAAAATACGCAGTACTTC. Its protein product is CASRATGVAGQSAKNTQYF. The chain recombines TRBV27 with TRBJ2-4; maybe TRBD2 (8 bases). The germline V and J ends were trimmed by 6 bases and 13 bases, with 37 bases remaining between them. From germline, CDR1 is MNHEY and CDR2 SMNVEV (reference sequence). CDR3 size: 19 residues.

CDR3 sequence reads: CASSLGTTQETQYF. The CDR3, as DNA: TGTGCCAGCAGCTTAGGGACTACTCAAGAGACCCAGTACTTC. The J gene is TRBJ2-5, the V gene TRBV7-2, with D possibly TRBD2 on 6 matching bases. Trimming removed 1 base at V and 2 bases at J, with 8 bases between. This CDR3 is built from 14 residues. Germline V gene sequence: CDR1 SGHTA, CDR2 FQGNSA.

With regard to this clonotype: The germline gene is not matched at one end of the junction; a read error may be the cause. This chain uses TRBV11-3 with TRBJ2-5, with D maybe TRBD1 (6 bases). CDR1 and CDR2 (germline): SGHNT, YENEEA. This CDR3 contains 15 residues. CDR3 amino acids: CGGGFGRGPKETQYF. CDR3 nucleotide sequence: TGTGGTGGGGGCTTTGGGCGCGGGCCCAAAGAGACGCAGTACTTC.

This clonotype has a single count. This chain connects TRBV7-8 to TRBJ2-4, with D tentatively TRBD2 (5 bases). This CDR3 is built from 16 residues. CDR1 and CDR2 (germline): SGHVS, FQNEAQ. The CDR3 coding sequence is TGTCTGAGCCGCCTCGAGCGGCTGGGAGCCAAAAACACGCAGTACTTC. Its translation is CLSRLERLGAKNTQYF.

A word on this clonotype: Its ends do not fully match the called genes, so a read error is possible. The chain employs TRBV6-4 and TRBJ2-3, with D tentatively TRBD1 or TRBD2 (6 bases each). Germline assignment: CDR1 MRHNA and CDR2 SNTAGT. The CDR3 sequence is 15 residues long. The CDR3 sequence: CAGGAGGREEDTQYF. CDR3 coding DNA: TGTGCCGGCGGGGCTGGGGGCCGTGAGGAAGATACGCAGTATTTC.

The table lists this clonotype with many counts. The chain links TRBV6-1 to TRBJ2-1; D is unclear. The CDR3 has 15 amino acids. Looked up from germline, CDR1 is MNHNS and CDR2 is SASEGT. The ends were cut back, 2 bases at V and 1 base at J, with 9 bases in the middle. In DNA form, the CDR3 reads TGTGCCAGCAGTGAATCGGCTTCTTCCTACAATGAGCAGTTCTTC. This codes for CASSESASSYNEQFF.

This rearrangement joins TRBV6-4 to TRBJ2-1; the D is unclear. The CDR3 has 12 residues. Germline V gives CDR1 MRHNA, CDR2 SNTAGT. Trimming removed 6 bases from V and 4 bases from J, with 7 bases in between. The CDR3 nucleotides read TGTGCCAGCAGCCTAGTGTACAATGAGCAGTTCTTC. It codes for CASSLVYNEQFF.

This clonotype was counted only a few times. Written as DNA, the CDR3 is TGTGCTAGCGGTAGCCGGGACAGTCAAGAGACCCAGTACTTC. It specifies CASGSRDSQETQYF. V usage is TRBV12-3 or TRBV12-4 and J usage is TRBJ2-1; tentative D call: TRBD1 (7 bases). The closer fit of TRBJ2-5 to the DNA end suggests the J call may be wrong. There are 14 residues in the CDR3.

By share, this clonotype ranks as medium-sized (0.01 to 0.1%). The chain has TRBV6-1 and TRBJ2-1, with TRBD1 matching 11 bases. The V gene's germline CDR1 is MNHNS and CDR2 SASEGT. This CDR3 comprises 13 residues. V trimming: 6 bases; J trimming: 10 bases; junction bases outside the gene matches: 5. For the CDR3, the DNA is TGTGCCAGCAGATGGACAGGGGGCAACGAGCAGTTCTTC. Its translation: CASRWTGGNEQFF.

The CDR3 is CASRGLGEQFF. CDR3 bases: TGTGCCAGCAGGGGACTAGGTGAGCAGTTCTTC. This chain links TRBV6-1 with TRBJ2-1; 8 bases are shared with TRBD2. This CDR3 spans 11 amino acids. Germline trimming cut 6 bases from V and 9 bases from J; bases unmatched to any gene: 1. In germline, CDR1 is MNHNS, CDR2 SASEGT.

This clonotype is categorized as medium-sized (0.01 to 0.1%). Written as DNA, the CDR3 is TGTGCCAGCAGCTTAAAAGGGGTAAACCCAGCTGAAGCTTTCTTT. Its protein product is CASSLKGVNPAEAFF. The genes are TRBV11-3 and TRBJ1-1, with D possibly TRBD1 on 5 matching bases. Trimming stripped 2 bases from V and 6 bases from J, with 16 bases between. In germline, CDR1 is SGHNT, CDR2 YENEEA. This CDR3 has 15 residues. Full variable domain (remainder filled in from reference TRBV11-3 and TRBJ1-1): EAGVVQSPRYKIIEKKQPVAFWCNPISGHNTLYWYLQNLGQGPELLIRYENEEAVDDSQLPKDRFSAERLKGVDSTLKIQPAELGDSAVYLCASSLKGVNPAEAFFGQGTRLTVV.

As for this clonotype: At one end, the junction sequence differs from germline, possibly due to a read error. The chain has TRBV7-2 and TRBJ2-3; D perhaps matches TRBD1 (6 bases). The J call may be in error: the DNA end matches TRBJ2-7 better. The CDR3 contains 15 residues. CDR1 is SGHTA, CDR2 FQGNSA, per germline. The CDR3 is CVSSFFRTDSYEQYF. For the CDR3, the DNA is TGTGTCAGCAGCTTCTTCCGGACAGACTCCTACGAGCAGTACTTC.